The 10 T cell receptor beta chains in this list originate from one sample, sequenced in a study of blood T cell repertoires in COVID-19. Profiled with immunoSEQ multiplex PCR; TCRdb holds only in-frame clones, not every one. Here the sample spans roughly 100,000 clones, roughly 80% being singletons. The sample consisted of peripheral blood. These receptors all stem from a man at least 80 years old with active or convalescent COVID-19.

The V gene is TRBV5-4, the J gene TRBJ2-1; 11 bases fit TRBD2. The CDR3 spans 15 residues. V gave up 3 bases and J gave up 9 bases; unmatched junction bases: 8. CDR1 SGHNT and CDR2 YYREEE come from the germline V gene (reference sequence). CDR3 DNA sequence: TGTGCCAGCAGCTGGGGACTAGCGGATGTCGGTGAGCAGTTCTTC. Protein sequence: CASSWGLADVGEQFF.

This chain links TRBV5-5 with TRBJ2-5; D ambiguous. V was shortened by 4 bases and J by 1 base, with 11 bases between the two germline ends. CDR3 length equals 14 residues. The germline CDR1 and CDR2 sequences are SGHKS and YYEKEE (reference sequence). The CDR3 sequence: CASSGEVGQETQYF. Here the CDR3 DNA reads TGTGCCAGCAGCGGTGAGGTTGGCCAAGAGACCCAGTACTTC.

The chain has TRBV27 and TRBJ1-2; TRBD1 matches 7 bases. Germline V gene data show CDR1 as MNHEY and CDR2 as SMNVEV (reference sequence). CDR3 size: 14 residues. V was pared by 5 bases and J by 6 bases, with 9 bases of the junction left unmatched. CDR3 sequence reads: CASSHRGQGNGYTF. CDR3 in DNA: TGTGCCAGCAGTCATAGGGGGCAGGGGAATGGCTACACCTTC.

A few counts support this clone. V usage is TRBV5-1 and J usage is TRBJ2-5, with D possibly being TRBD2 (5 bases). V was cut by 4 bases and J by 9 bases, with 13 bases left in between. The CDR3 covers 12 residues. CDR1 is SGHRS, CDR2 YFSETQ, per germline. The CDR3 loop is CASSTEGSSQYF. CDR3 DNA sequence: TGCGCCAGCAGCACTGAGGGAAGTTCCCAGTACTTC.

The chain couples TRBV12-3 or TRBV12-4 to TRBJ2-2; the D is unclear. The CDR3 is 12 amino acids. V lost 6 bases and J lost 9, with 11 bases in between. CDR3 coding DNA: TGTGCCAGCAGGATAAACTCCCGGGAGCTGTTTTTT. Its protein product is CASRINSRELFF.

V is TRBV6-2 or TRBV6-3 and J is TRBJ2-1, with 8 bases that match TRBD1. Trimming took 2 bases from V and 8 from J; bases not matched to a gene: 8. The CDR3 length is 15 residues. Looked up from germline, CDR1 is MNHEY and CDR2 is SVGEGT. The CDR3 bases are TGTGCCAGCAGTTACGGACAGGGACGGATGGATGAGCAGTTCTTC. Amino acids: CASSYGQGRMDEQFF.

For the CDR3, the DNA is TGTGCCAGCAGCCCCCCAGGGCGCCTAAATGAAAAACTGTTTTTT. Its translation is CASSPPGRLNEKLFF. The rearrangement joins TRBV7-2 to TRBJ1-4; D is possibly TRBD1 (5 bases). Germline V gene lookup returns CDR1 SGHTA and CDR2 FQGNSA. The CDR3 length is 15 residues. V was trimmed by 5 bases and J by 5 bases, leaving 15 bases between them. Together with reference TRBV7-2 and TRBJ1-4, the CDR3 gives the full variable domain: GAGVSQSPSNKVTEKGKDVELRCDPISGHTALYWYRQSLGQGLEFLIYFQGNSAPDKSGLPSDRFSAERTGGSVSTLTIQRTQQEDSAVYLCASSPPGRLNEKLFFGSGTQLSVL.

The chain links TRBV4-1 to TRBJ2-7, with 7 bases identical to TRBD1. Per the germline V gene, CDR1 is MGHRA and CDR2 is YSYEKL. This CDR3 has 15 amino acids. Losses at the gene ends were 3 bases for V and 0 bases for J; bases not matched to a gene: 5. The CDR3 sequence is CASSHQTGSSYEQYF. The CDR3 bases are TGCGCCAGCAGCCACCAGACAGGGAGCTCCTACGAGCAGTACTTC.

This clone was recorded once. The chain has TRBV5-1 and TRBJ1-6; 8 bases fit TRBD1. The trim removed 0 bases at V and 0 bases at J, leaving 2 bases unmatched. Germline V gene data show CDR1 as SGHRS and CDR2 as YFSETQ. The CDR3 has 17 amino acids. CDR3 amino acids: CASSLGQGSSYNSPLHF. CDR3 DNA sequence: TGCGCCAGCAGCTTGGGACAGGGGAGCTCCTATAATTCACCCCTCCACTTT.

The DNA of the CDR3 is TGTGCCACCAGTGATTGGGGGGAACAATCGAGGTGGTTGGGCATTCAGTACTTC. Protein: CATSDWGEQSRWLGIQYF. The chain recombines TRBV24-1 with TRBJ2-4; D might be TRBD2 (6 bases). Germline CDR1 KGHDR, CDR2 SFDVKD. The CDR3 sequence is 18 residues long. Trimming removed 2 bases from V and 9 bases from J, with 25 bases in between.